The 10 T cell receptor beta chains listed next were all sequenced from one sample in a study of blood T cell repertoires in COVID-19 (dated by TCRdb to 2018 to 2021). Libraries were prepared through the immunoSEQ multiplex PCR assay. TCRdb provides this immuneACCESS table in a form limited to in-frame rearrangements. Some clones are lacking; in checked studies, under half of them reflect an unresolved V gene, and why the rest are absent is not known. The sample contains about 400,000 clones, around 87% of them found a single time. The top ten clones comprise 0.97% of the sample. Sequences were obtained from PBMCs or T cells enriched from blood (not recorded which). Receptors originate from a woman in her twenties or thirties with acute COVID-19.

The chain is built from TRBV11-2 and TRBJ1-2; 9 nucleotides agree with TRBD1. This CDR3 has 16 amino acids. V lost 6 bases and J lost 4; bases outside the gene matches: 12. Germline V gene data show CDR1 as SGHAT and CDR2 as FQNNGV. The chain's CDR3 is CASSNLADRGVYGYTF. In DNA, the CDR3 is TGTGCCAGCAGTAACCTCGCGGACAGGGGAGTCTATGGCTACACCTTC. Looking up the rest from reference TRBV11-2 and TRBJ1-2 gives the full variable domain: EAGVAQSPRYKIIEKRQSVAFWCNPISGHATLYWYQQILGQGPKLLIQFQNNGVVDDSQLPKDRFSAERLKGVDSTLKIQPAKLEDSAVYLCASSNLADRGVYGYTFGSGTRLTVV.

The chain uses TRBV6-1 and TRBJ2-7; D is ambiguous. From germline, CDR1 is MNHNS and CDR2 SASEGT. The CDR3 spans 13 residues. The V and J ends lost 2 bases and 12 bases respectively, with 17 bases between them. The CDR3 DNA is TGTGCCAGCAGTGAAATTGAACAATCGTATCCGTACTTC. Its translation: CASSEIEQSYPYF.

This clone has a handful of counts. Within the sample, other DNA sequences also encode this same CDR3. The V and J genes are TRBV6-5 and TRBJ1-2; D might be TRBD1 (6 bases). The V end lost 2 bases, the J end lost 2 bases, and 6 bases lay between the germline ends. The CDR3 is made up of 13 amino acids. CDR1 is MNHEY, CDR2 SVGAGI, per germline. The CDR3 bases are TGTGCCAGCAGTTACGGGGGCAACTATGGCTACACCTTC. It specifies CASSYGGNYGYTF.

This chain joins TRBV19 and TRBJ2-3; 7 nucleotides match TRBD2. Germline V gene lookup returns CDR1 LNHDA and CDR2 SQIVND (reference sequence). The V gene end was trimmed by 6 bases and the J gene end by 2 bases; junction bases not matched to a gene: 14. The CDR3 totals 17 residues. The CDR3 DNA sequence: TGTGCCAGTAGATGGAGGTCAACGGGGGGTTCCACAGATACGCAGTATTTT. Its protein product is CASRWRSTGGSTDTQYF. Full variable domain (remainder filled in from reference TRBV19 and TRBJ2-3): DGGITQSPKYLFRKEGQNVTLSCEQNLNHDAMYWYRQDPGQGLRLIYYSQIVNDFQKGDIAEGYSVSREKKESFPLTVTSAQKNPTAFYLCASRWRSTGGSTDTQYFGPGTRLTVL.

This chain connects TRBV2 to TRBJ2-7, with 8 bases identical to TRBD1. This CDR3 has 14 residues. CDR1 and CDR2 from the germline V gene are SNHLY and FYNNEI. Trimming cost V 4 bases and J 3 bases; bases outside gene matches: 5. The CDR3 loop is CASSVQGGVYEQYF. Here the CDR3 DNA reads TGTGCCAGCAGTGTACAGGGGGGCGTCTACGAGCAGTACTTC.

Written as DNA, the CDR3 is TGTGCCAGTAGTCCCCTGACTGTCGCTAATGAAAAACTGTTTTTT. Translation: CASSPLTVANEKLFF. The J gene is TRBJ1-4, the V gene TRBV19, with unresolved D. V lost 5 bases and J 3 bases, leaving 13 bases between the germline ends. Germline-derived CDR1 and CDR2 are LNHDA and SQIVND (reference sequence). The CDR3 totals 15 residues.

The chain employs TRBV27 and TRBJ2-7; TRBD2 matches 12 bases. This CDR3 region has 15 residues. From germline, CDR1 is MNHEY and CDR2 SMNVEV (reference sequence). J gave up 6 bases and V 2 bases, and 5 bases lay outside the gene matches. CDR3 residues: CASSLLAGGHGEQYF. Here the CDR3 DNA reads TGTGCCAGCAGTTTACTAGCGGGGGGGCATGGCGAGCAGTACTTC.

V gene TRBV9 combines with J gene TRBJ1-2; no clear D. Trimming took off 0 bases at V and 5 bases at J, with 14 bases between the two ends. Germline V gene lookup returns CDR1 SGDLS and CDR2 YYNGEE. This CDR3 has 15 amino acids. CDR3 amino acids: CASSVGQAARYGYTF. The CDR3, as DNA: TGTGCCAGCAGCGTAGGGCAGGCCGCCCGGTATGGCTACACCTTC.

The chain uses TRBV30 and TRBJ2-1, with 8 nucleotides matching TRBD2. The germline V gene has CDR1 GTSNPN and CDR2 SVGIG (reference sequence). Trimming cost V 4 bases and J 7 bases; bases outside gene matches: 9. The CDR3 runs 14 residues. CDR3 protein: CAWKGGGSPNEQFF. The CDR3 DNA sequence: TGTGCCTGGAAGGGCGGGGGGTCACCTAATGAGCAGTTCTTC.

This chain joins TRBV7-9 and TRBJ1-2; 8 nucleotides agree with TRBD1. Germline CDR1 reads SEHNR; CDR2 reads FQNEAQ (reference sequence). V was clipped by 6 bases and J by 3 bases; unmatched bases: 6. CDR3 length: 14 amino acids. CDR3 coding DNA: TGTGCCAGCAGACCCGGACAGGGCGACTATGGCTACACCTTC. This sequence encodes CASRPGQGDYGYTF.